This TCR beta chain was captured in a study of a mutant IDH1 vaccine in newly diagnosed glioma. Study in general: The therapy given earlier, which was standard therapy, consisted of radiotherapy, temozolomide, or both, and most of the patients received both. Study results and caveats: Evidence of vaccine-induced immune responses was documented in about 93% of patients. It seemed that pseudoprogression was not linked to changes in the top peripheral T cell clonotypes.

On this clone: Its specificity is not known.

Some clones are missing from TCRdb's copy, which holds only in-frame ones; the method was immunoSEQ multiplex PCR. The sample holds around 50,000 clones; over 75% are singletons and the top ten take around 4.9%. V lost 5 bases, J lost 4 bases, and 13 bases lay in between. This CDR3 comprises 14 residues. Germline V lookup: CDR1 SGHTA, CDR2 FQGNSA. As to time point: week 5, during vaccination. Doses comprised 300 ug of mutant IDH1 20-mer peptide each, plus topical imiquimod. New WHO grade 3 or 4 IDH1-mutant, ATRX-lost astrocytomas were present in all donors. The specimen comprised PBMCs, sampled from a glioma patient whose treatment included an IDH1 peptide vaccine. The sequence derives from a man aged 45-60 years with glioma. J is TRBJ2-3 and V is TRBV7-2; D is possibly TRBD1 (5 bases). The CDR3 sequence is CASSPGWASDTQYF. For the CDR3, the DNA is TGTGCCAGCAGCCCAGGGTGGGCATCAGATACGCAGTATTTT.